These 2 T cell receptor beta chains share one sample of origin, sequenced in a study of beta chain features in type 1 diabetes. Study conclusions and caveats: A moderate, significant TCRB CDR3 shortening appeared in type 1 diabetes across four CD4+ subsets.

These receptors have no identified antigens. Reverse transcribing all isolated RNA meant expressed TCRB transcripts were sequenced. Libraries were prepared by immunoSEQ multiplex PCR; TCRdb keeps only in-frame clonotypes and omits some of them. This table has 310,000 or so clones, around 8.5% appearing once. Sequenced material: central memory CD4+ T cells from blood. The receptors shown here come from a man in his thirties or forties with type 1 diabetes.

This rearrangement joins TRBV7-2 to TRBJ2-5, with 7 nucleotides matching TRBD2. V lost 5 bases, J lost 2 bases, and 14 bases stayed unmatched. Germline CDR1 is SGHTA and CDR2 is FQGNSA. The length of the CDR3 is 17 residues. CDR3 region: CASSSRKGLADQETQYF. CDR3 DNA: TGTGCCAGCAGCAGCAGGAAGGGGCTAGCGGATCAAGAGACCCAGTACTTC.

This clone was seen more than once but under ten times. The gene calls are TRBV2 and TRBJ2-1, with 10 bases matching TRBD2. The CDR3 totals 15 residues. V was pared by 4 bases and J by 8 bases, with 8 bases of the junction left unmatched. In germline, CDR1 is SNHLY, CDR2 FYNNEI. CDR3 protein: CASSALAGAPHEQFF. CDR3 bases: TGTGCCAGCAGTGCCCTAGCGGGGGCCCCCCATGAGCAGTTCTTC.